This T cell receptor (beta chain) appears in the sequencing data of a study of CD8 T cells in Susac syndrome. A few counts support this clonotype. The CDR3 extends over 12 amino acids. V gave up 1 base and J gave up 8 bases, with 9 bases separating them. The germline CDR1 and CDR2 sequences are SQVTM and ANQGSEA. Random-hexamer reverse transcription was applied to roughly 0.5 to 1 ug RNA. TCRdb itself ran the immunoSEQ multiplex PCR reads through MiXCR, one entry per CDR3 protein. The profile shows some 170,000 distinct CDR3 sequences, around 93% of them singletons. The rearrangement joins TRBV29-1 to TRBJ2-1; D is unclear. This sequence originates from a human donor in good health. The source material was CD4+ T cells from PBMCs. CDR3 protein: CSVEGTSDEQFF. The DNA of the CDR3 is TGCAGCGTTGAAGGGACGAGCGATGAGCAGTTCTTC.